The 3 T cell receptor beta chains reported below all come from one sample, sequenced in a study of cytomegalovirus exposure and HLA in healthy donors. Researchers ran the PCR with 60 Vbeta and 13 Jbeta primers. The method was immunoSEQ multiplex PCR; TCRdb's version includes in-frame clones alone and lacks a portion of them. Of about 180,000 clones listed, 80% are singletons. Sequencing was carried out using PBMCs. All receptors come from a woman aged 50 to 60 in good health and CMV-seropositive.

The chain carries TRBV18 and TRBJ2-3, with 7 bases fitting TRBD1. Germline CDR1 is KGHSH and CDR2 is LQKENI. The ends lost 3 bases at V and 0 bases at J; junction bases unmatched: 3. The CDR3 spans 15 residues. DNA of the CDR3: TGTGCCAGCTCACCCGGGACAGCTAGCACAGATACGCAGTATTTT. Translation gives CASSPGTASTDTQYF.

For the CDR3, the DNA is TGTGCCAGCAGTGAACGGGGGGTCGGTACGCAGTATTTT. Translated: CASSERGVGTQYF. This chain joins TRBV28 and TRBJ2-3; 7 nucleotides match TRBD2. Germline V gives CDR1 MDHEN, CDR2 SYDVKM. CDR3 length equals 13 residues. The V and J ends lost 5 bases and 8 bases, in that order; junction bases with no gene match: 7. The whole variable domain, filled in from reference TRBV28 and TRBJ2-3, reads DVKVTQSSRYLVKRTGEKVFLECVQDMDHENMFWYRQDPGLGLRLIYFSYDVKMKEKGDIPEGYSVSREKKERFSLILESASTNQTSMYLCASSERGVGTQYFGPGTRLTVL.

This chain joins TRBV5-1 and TRBJ2-2; 10 bases are a match to TRBD1. The CDR3 length is 15 residues. Unmatched junction bases numbered 5, after V lost 4 bases and J lost 5 bases. Germline CDR1 reads SGHRS; CDR2 reads YFSETQ. CDR3 amino acids: CASSPWGQGTGELFF. CDR3 bases: TGCGCCAGCAGCCCCTGGGGACAGGGGACCGGGGAGCTGTTTTTT.